Listed below are T cell receptor beta chains from one sample, sequenced in a study of PD-L1 blockade in urothelial cancer. Sequenced by immunoSEQ multiplex PCR; TCRdb stores in-frame clones only, minus some. Of fewer than 2,000 clones listed, roughly a third are singletons. The sequencing here drew on tumor tissue, taken before atezolizumab (anti-PD-L1) treatment. All receptors come from a man aged 55 to 70 with urothelial cancer. The CDR3 runs from the conserved cysteine through the conserved F or W. A D gene is named only where the DNA matches it firmly. Not every row has a clone size; where given, it reads once, few, many or a size class.

D	size	V	J	CDR3	DNA
TRBD1	few	TRBV29-1	TRBJ1-2	CSVKTGTTYGYTF	TGCAGCGTTAAGACAGGGACTACCTATGGCTACACCTTC
TRBD1	medium-sized	TRBV11-3	TRBJ1-6	CASSLGQGHNSPLHF	TGTGCCAGCAGCTTGGGACAGGGGCATAATTCACCCCTCCACTTT
-	-	TRBV19	TRBJ1-3	CASLPRTDSGNTIYF	TGTGCCAGCCTACCTCGGACAGACTCTGGAAACACCATATATTTT
-	-	TRBV18	TRBJ1-6	CASSPGWNRNSPLHF	TGTGCCAGCTCACCGGGATGGAACAGGAATTCACCCCTCCACTTT
TRBD1	-	TRBV29-1	TRBJ1-2	CSVRQGADGYTF	TGCAGCGTTCGGCAGGGGGCTGATGGCTACACCTTC
-	-	TRBV11-3	TRBJ2-3	CASSPGAGRGDTQYF	TGTGCCAGCAGCCCCGGGGCGGGGAGAGGGGATACGCAGTATTTT
-	-	TRBV19	TRBJ2-1	CASSSRGLSLFF	TGTGCCAGTAGCTCCCGGGGACTCAGCCTGTTCTTC
-	-	TRBV18	TRBJ1-1	CASSPLQRGGTPSRNTEAFF	TGTGCCAGCTCACCTCTTCAAAGAGGAGGTACACCCTCCCGGAACACTGAAGCTTTCTTT
-	few	TRBV15	TRBJ1-4	CATSRATGATNEKLFF	TGTGCCACCAGCAGAGCGACAGGTGCAACTAATGAAAAACTGTTTTTT
TRBD2	-	TRBV15	TRBJ2-3	CATSRVEGLGIDTQYF	TGTGCCACCAGCAGAGTGGAGGGACTAGGGATAGATACGCAGTATTTT
-	-	TRBV11-3	TRBJ1-1	CASSSPGRYTEAFF	TGTGCCAGCAGCTCCCCGGGACGGTACACTGAAGCTTTCTTT
TRBD1	few	TRBV15	TRBJ2-2	CATSRETGGNTGELFF	TGTGCCACCAGCAGAGAGACAGGGGGAAACACCGGGGAGCTGTTTTTT
-	once	TRBV18	TRBJ2-1	CASSQRDNEQFF	TGTGCCAGCTCGCAACGGGACAATGAGCAGTTCTTC
TRBD2	few	TRBV28	TRBJ2-3	CASSVGRANTQYF	TGTGCCAGCAGCGTAGGGAGGGCAAATACGCAGTATTTT
-	-	TRBV9	TRBJ2-5	CASSVAWSLAETQYF	TGTGCCAGCAGCGTAGCTTGGAGTTTGGCAGAGACCCAGTACTTC
-	medium-sized	TRBV11-3	TRBJ1-2	CASSLVAAGAYGYTF	TGTGCCAGCAGCTTAGTTGCGGCAGGGGCCTATGGCTACACCTTC
TRBD2	-	TRBV5-1	TRBJ2-5	CASQIWGGQETQYF	TGCGCCAGCCAGATATGGGGGGGACAAGAGACCCAGTACTTC
-	few	TRBV5-1	TRBJ1-2	CASSPYQANYGYTF	TGCGCCAGCAGCCCGTATCAGGCTAACTATGGCTACACCTTC
-	few	TRBV11-1	TRBJ2-1	CASSQVIAGSSYNEQFF	TGTGCCAGCAGCCAAGTTATCGCGGGGAGCTCCTACAATGAGCAGTTCTTC
-	-	TRBV29-1	TRBJ2-5	CSVRMNRAQETQYF	TGCAGCGTCCGGATGAACAGGGCCCAAGAGACCCAGTACTTC
-	few	TRBV28	TRBJ2-7	CATAKYPYEQYF	TGTGCCACCGCTAAATATCCGTACGAGCAGTACTTC
TRBD1	-	TRBV30	TRBJ2-7	CATRRQGVYEQYF	TGTGCCACCCGCCGTCAGGGGGTCTACGAGCAGTACTTC
TRBD1	-	TRBV19	TRBJ1-2	CASSTQGQEDYGYTF	TGTGCCAGTAGTACCCAAGGACAGGAAGACTATGGCTACACCTTC
-	-	TRBV19	TRBJ2-7	CASSPGTISYEQYF	TGTGCCAGTAGTCCCGGGACAATCTCCTACGAGCAGTACTTC
TRBD2	many	TRBV7-6	TRBJ2-3	CASSPGAGEGDTQYF	TGTGCCAGCAGCCCCGGGGCGGGGGAAGGGGATACGCAGTATTTT
TRBD2	few	TRBV18	TRBJ2-5	CASSPHGLAGTIYQETQYF	TGTGCCAGCTCACCTCACGGACTAGCGGGGACGATATACCAAGAGACCCAGTACTTC
-	-	TRBV30	TRBJ2-2	CAGRGQLNTGELFF	TGTGCCGGGAGGGGACAGTTAAACACCGGGGAGCTGTTTTTT
-	-	TRBV30	TRBJ1-2	CAWSATGRYYGYTF	TGTGCCTGGAGTGCAACAGGGAGATACTATGGCTACACCTTC
TRBD1	medium-sized	TRBV9	TRBJ1-1	CASSLGQGGVTEAFF	TGTGCCAGCAGCCTCGGACAGGGAGGCGTCACTGAAGCTTTCTTT
-	-	TRBV6-4	TRBJ2-5	CASRPDAWDPKTQYF	TGTGCCAGCAGACCGGACGCGTGGGATCCCAAGACCCAGTACTTC
-	large	TRBV19	TRBJ1-4	CASSITVGGANEKLFF	TGTGCCAGTAGTATTACCGTGGGCGGGGCGAATGAAAAACTGTTTTTT
-	-	TRBV19	TRBJ2-1	CASSIQGTTYNEQFF	TGTGCCAGTAGTATCCAGGGCACCACCTACAATGAGCAGTTCTTC
-	-	TRBV6-1	TRBJ1-4	CASSEVGGGLTNEKLFF	TGTGCCAGCAGTGAAGTAGGCGGGGGCTTAACTAATGAAAAACTGTTTTTT